The clone carrying this TCR beta chain occurred many times. Its antigen is unknown. The sample is drawn from a study of response to subunit inactivated influenza vaccine. Broader study findings: A suggestion made by the authors is that each seasonal influenza vaccination recruits few new T cells.

Each CDR3 protein gets one entry after TCRdb re-called the RT-PCR reads with MiXCR. The sample carries under 800,000 distinct CDR3 sequences, approximately 13% recorded once. V was clipped by 0 bases and J by 3 bases; unmatched bases: 10. The CDR3 extends over 18 amino acids. Per germline, CDR1 LNHNV and CDR2 YYDKDF (reference sequence). This sequence was found in a middle-aged man who received an inactivated influenza vaccine. This chain links TRBV15 with TRBJ2-3; 9 nucleotides agree with TRBD1. The sequences come from PBMCs from blood, collected 14 to 15 days before vaccination. CDR3 sequence reads: CATSREKGTGSGTDTQYF. CDR3 sequence (DNA): TGTGCCACCAGCAGAGAAAAGGGGACAGGGAGCGGGACAGATACGCAGTATTTT.